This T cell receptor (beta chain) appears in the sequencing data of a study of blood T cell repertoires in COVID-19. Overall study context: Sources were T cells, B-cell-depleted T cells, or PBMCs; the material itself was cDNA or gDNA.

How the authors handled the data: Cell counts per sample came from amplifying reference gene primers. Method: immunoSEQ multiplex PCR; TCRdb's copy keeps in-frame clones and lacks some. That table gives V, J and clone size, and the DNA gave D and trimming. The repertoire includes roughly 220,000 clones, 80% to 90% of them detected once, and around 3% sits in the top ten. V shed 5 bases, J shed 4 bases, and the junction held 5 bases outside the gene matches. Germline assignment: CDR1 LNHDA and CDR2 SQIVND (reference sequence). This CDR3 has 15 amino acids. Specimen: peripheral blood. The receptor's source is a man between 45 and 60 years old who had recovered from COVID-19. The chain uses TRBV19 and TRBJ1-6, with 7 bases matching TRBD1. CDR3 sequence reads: CASSDGQAYNSPLHF. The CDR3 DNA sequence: TGTGCCAGTAGTGATGGACAGGCTTATAATTCACCCCTCCACTTT.